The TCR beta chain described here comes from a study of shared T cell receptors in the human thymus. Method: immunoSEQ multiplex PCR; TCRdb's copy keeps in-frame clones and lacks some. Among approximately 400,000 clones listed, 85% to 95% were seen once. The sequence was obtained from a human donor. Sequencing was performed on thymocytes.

The DNA for the CDR3 is TGTGCCAGCAGCTTTAGTGGGCAGCCCCAGCATTTT. This encodes CASSFSGQPQHF. The chain recombines TRBV5-4 with TRBJ1-5; D unresolved. Trimming stripped 2 bases from V and 7 bases from J, with 7 bases between. The CDR3 length is 12 residues. Germline V gene lookup returns CDR1 SGHNT and CDR2 YYREEE (reference sequence).